The clone carrying this T cell receptor beta chain was picked up a small number of times. The germline V gene has CDR1 SGHTA and CDR2 FQGNSA. The CDR3 has 15 amino acids. The trim removed 0 bases at V and 5 bases at J, leaving 6 bases unmatched. These data originate in a study of blood T cell repertoires in COVID-19. Study-wide background: From the United States, Italy and Spain came samples of acute and convalescent COVID-19. Sample material is recorded as cDNA or gDNA derived from T cells, B-cell-depleted T cells, or PBMCs.

Data came from immunoSEQ multiplex PCR; TCRdb stores just in-frame clones and leaves some out. The profile covers 300,000 to 500,000 clones, with roughly 90% appearing a single time and approximately 1% taken by the ten largest. The J gene is TRBJ2-7, the V gene TRBV7-2; TRBD1 matches 8 bases. Sequenced: PBMCs or T cells enriched from blood (not recorded which). The TCR originated in a woman aged 25 to 45 with acute COVID-19. The CDR3 here is CASSLARTGNNEQYF. The CDR3 DNA follows: TGTGCCAGCAGCTTAGCCCGGACAGGGAACAACGAGCAGTACTTC.